Each of the 15 T cell receptor beta chains below was sequenced from the same sample in a study of blood T cell repertoires in COVID-19. Clones were sequenced by immunoSEQ multiplex PCR, and TCRdb holds only the in-frame ones, with some missing. Of some 96,000 clones listed, about 77% are singletons. The specimen sequenced was peripheral blood. Receptors were obtained from a man in his 70s with active or convalescent COVID-19.

J is TRBJ1-5 and V is TRBV29-1, with a tentative D call TRBD1 (5 bases). The V gene lost 6 bases and the J gene lost 15 bases, with 27 bases spanning the gap. The CDR3 length is 14 residues. Germline CDR1 SQVTM, CDR2 ANQGSEA. The CDR3 here is CSVPGFGYRGNRHF. In DNA form, the CDR3 reads TGCAGCGTCCCCGGTTTTGGTTATAGGGGTAATAGGCATTTT.

V gene TRBV11-3 combines with J gene TRBJ1-1, with D perhaps matching TRBD1 (5 bases). This CDR3 is 15 amino acids long. The V gene's germline CDR1 is SGHNT and CDR2 YENEEA. The ends were cut back, 1 base at V and 6 bases at J, with 15 bases in the middle. CDR3 protein: CASSLVSGPVAEAFF. The CDR3 DNA sequence: TGTGCCAGCAGCTTAGTATCAGGGCCGGTCGCTGAAGCTTTCTTT.

This clone came up a few times. The chain links TRBV30 to TRBJ2-1, with 9 bases fitting TRBD1. Trimming removed 5 bases from V and 9 bases from J; junction bases left unmatched: 8. The CDR3 is 13 residues long. The germline V gene encodes CDR1 GTSNPN and CDR2 SVGIG (reference sequence). The DNA for the CDR3 is TGTGCCTGGGACTCCGGGACAGGGACTGAGCAGTTCTTC. Translation: CAWDSGTGTEQFF.

The chain uses TRBV5-1 and TRBJ2-3, with 10 bases identical to TRBD1. CDR1 is SGHRS and CDR2 is YFSETQ in the germline V gene. Losses at the gene ends were 0 bases for V and 5 bases for J; bases not matched to a gene: 6. There are 16 residues in the CDR3. The CDR3 loop is CASSLEGTGAGDTQYF. The CDR3 DNA follows: TGCGCCAGCAGCTTGGAAGGGACAGGGGCAGGAGATACGCAGTATTTT.

The chain employs TRBV27 and TRBJ2-7; D perhaps matches TRBD1 (5 bases). V lost 8 bases to trimming and J lost 2 bases, with 16 bases between them. Germline V gene sequence: CDR1 MNHEY, CDR2 SMNVEV (reference sequence). The CDR3 is 14 amino acids. As DNA, the CDR3 is TGTGCCAGCCGATTCAAAGGGGCAGCCTACGAGCAGTACTTC. This encodes CASRFKGAAYEQYF.

This clone was picked up one time. V is TRBV5-6 and J is TRBJ2-7; D is perhaps TRBD2 (5 bases). V was shortened by 2 bases and J by 6 bases, with 12 bases between the two germline ends. This CDR3 has 13 residues. The germline CDR1 and CDR2 sequences are SGHDT and YYEEEE. This CDR3 reads CASSLALGLEQYF. The CDR3 region has the DNA TGTGCCAGCAGCTTAGCCCTTGGACTCGAGCAGTACTTC.

V is TRBV5-1 and J is TRBJ2-7, with D tentatively TRBD1 (5 bases). The CDR3 consists of 16 residues. From germline, CDR1 is SGHRS and CDR2 YFSETQ. Trimming stripped 1 base from V and 0 bases from J, with 14 bases between. CDR3 sequence: CASSLKQGPSSYEQYF. CDR3 bases: TGCGCCAGCAGCTTGAAGCAGGGCCCGAGCTCCTACGAGCAGTACTTC.

CDR3 nucleotides: TGTGCCAGTAATGCGGGGAAAGCTAACTATGGCTACACCTTC. Its protein is CASNAGKANYGYTF. The rearrangement links TRBV19 to TRBJ1-2; the D is unclear. Trimming stripped 7 bases from V and 0 bases from J, with 12 bases between. Germline loops: CDR1 LNHDA, CDR2 SQIVND (reference sequence). CDR3 length: 14 residues.

This clone was observed once. V and J are TRBV28 and TRBJ2-7; the D gene is possibly TRBD1 (5 bases). V gave up 8 bases and J gave up 1 base, with 9 bases separating them. Germline CDR1 and CDR2: MDHEN and SYDVKM. The CDR3 extends over 12 amino acids. CDR3 in DNA: TGTGCCAGCCACCAGGGTTCCTACGAGCAGTACTTC. Translating it yields CASHQGSYEQYF.

The gene calls are TRBV30 and TRBJ2-5; 12 bases agree with TRBD2. Looked up from germline, CDR1 is GTSNPN and CDR2 is SVGIG (reference sequence). This CDR3 is 15 amino acids long. V lost 2 bases, J lost 2 bases, and 3 bases stayed unmatched. CDR3: CAWSTGLAGQETQYF. CDR3 nucleotide sequence: TGTGCCTGGAGTACCGGACTAGCGGGACAAGAGACCCAGTACTTC.

The gene calls are TRBV18 and TRBJ1-1; D gene uncertain. The CDR3 consists of 12 residues. Germline V gene data show CDR1 as KGHSH and CDR2 as LQKENI. Deletions cut 3 bases from V and 8 bases from J, with 10 bases between. Here the CDR3 DNA reads TGTGCCAGCTCACCCCGAACAGCAGAAGCTTTCTTT. Translated: CASSPRTAEAFF.

The V and J genes are TRBV6-5 and TRBJ1-2, with unresolved D. Germline assignment: CDR1 MNHEY and CDR2 SVGAGI. The CDR3 length is 12 residues. The V gene lost 4 bases and the J gene lost 2 bases, with 5 bases spanning the gap. The CDR3 loop reads CASSSTNYGYTF. DNA of the CDR3: TGTGCCAGCAGTTCTACCAACTATGGCTACACCTTC.

This chain connects TRBV7-8 to TRBJ1-6, with D unclear. Germline V gene sequence: CDR1 SGHVS, CDR2 FQNEAQ. Deletions cut 5 bases from V and 10 bases from J, with 12 bases between. The CDR3 has 13 residues. The CDR3 spells CASSQAPRSPLHF. In nucleotides, the CDR3 is TGTGCCAGCAGCCAAGCGCCTAGATCACCCCTCCACTTT.

The CDR3 loop reads CASSIHLLMDYTDTQYF. The CDR3 DNA is TGTGCCAGTAGTATACACTTACTAATGGACTACACAGATACGCAGTATTTT. The chain links TRBV19 to TRBJ2-3, with D possibly being TRBD2 (6 bases). There are 17 residues in the CDR3. Trimming pared 2 bases from V and 2 bases from J, leaving 17 bases between. CDR1 and CDR2 (germline): LNHDA, SQIVND (reference sequence). Supplemented by reference TRBV19 and TRBJ2-3, the full variable domain reads DGGITQSPKYLFRKEGQNVTLSCEQNLNHDAMYWYRQDPGQGLRLIYYSQIVNDFQKGDIAEGYSVSREKKESFPLTVTSAQKNPTAFYLCASSIHLLMDYTDTQYFGPGTRLTVL.

This rearrangement joins TRBV5-1 to TRBJ2-1, with D perhaps matching TRBD2 (6 bases). The CDR3 loop spans 15 amino acids. CDR1 is SGHRS, CDR2 YFSETQ, per germline. Deletions cut 0 bases from V and 2 bases from J, with 9 bases between. CDR3 DNA: TGCGCCAGCAGCTTGGGACTAGAGGCCTACAATGAGCAGTTCTTC. Translated: CASSLGLEAYNEQFF.